The 5 T cell receptor beta chains given below trace back to one sample, sequenced in a study of blood T cell repertoires in COVID-19 (TCRdb year 2020). Library construction relied on the immunoSEQ multiplex PCR assay. Held by TCRdb, this immuneACCESS table contains in-frame sequences only and omits some clones. Under half of the omission traces to an unresolved V gene where checked; the cause of the rest is unknown. The sample has some 250,000 clones on record, roughly 90% of them singletons. Roughly 7% of the sample lies in the top ten. Sequencing was done on a sample of peripheral blood. These receptors all come from a man aged 55 to 70 who had recovered from COVID-19.

The rearrangement uses TRBV10-3 and TRBJ2-3, with TRBD2 matching over 15 bases. This CDR3 region has 18 residues. Trimming at V came to 6 bases and at J to 5 bases, leaving 12 bases not matched to a gene. Germline V gene sequence: CDR1 ENHRY, CDR2 SYGVKD. The CDR3 protein is CAIRGLAGGWRDLDTQYF. The DNA of the CDR3 is TGTGCCATCAGGGGACTAGCGGGGGGTTGGCGTGATCTAGATACGCAGTATTTT.

This clone occurred many times. The chain joins TRBV27 to TRBJ1-5; TRBD1 agrees at 11 bases. J was trimmed by 7 bases and V by 6 bases; bases with no gene match: 11. CDR1 is MNHEY, CDR2 SMNVEV, per germline (reference sequence). This CDR3 comprises 16 residues. CDR3 in DNA: TGTGCCAGCAGCCGAAAGGGACAGGGGGAGCGGCAGCCCCAGCATTTT. It specifies CASSRKGQGERQPQHF.

The J gene is TRBJ1-1, the V gene TRBV9; 8 bases align to TRBD1. Germline CDR1 reads SGDLS; CDR2 reads YYNGEE. Germline trimming cut 3 bases from V and 4 bases from J; bases unmatched to any gene: 8. The CDR3 has 15 amino acids. In nucleotides, the CDR3 is TGTGCCAGCAGCGCTAGGACAGGGTGGAGCACTGAAGCTTTCTTT. It codes for CASSARTGWSTEAFF.

This chain connects TRBV9 to TRBJ1-1; 7 positions agree with TRBD1. The CDR3 extends over 16 amino acids. The J segment lost 0 bases and the V segment lost 3 bases, leaving 8 bases of the junction unmatched. Germline V gives CDR1 SGDLS, CDR2 YYNGEE. For the CDR3, the DNA is TGTGCCAGCAGCGAAGGCCTGACAGGGATGAACACTGAAGCTTTCTTT. Translated: CASSEGLTGMNTEAFF.

This chain joins TRBV6-5 and TRBJ2-3; 8 positions agree with TRBD2. The length of the CDR3 is 16 residues. Germline V gene sequence: CDR1 MNHEY, CDR2 SVGAGI. The V and J ends lost 0 bases and 10 bases, in that order; junction bases with no gene match: 12. The CDR3 DNA reads as TGTGCCAGCAGTTACTCGGGGACGGGGGGGCCAAGGGCGCAGTATTTT. Amino acid sequence: CASSYSGTGGPRAQYF.